The 26 T cell receptor beta chains below come from one sample, sequenced in a study of cytomegalovirus exposure and HLA in healthy donors. Primers for the PCR totalled 60 Vbeta and 13 Jbeta. The assay was immunoSEQ multiplex PCR, and TCRdb's table has in-frame clones only and misses some. The table shows some 40,000 clones, with 53% occurring only once. The sequencing input was PBMCs. These receptors were collected from a woman in her forties in good health and CMV-seropositive.

The chain employs TRBV18 and TRBJ1-1, with a possible D match to TRBD1 (6 bases). The CDR3 is 15 residues long. The germline CDR1 and CDR2 sequences are KGHSH and LQKENI. Trimming took 1 base from V and 1 from J, leaving 10 bases between them. CDR3 sequence: CASSPRGTPNTEAFF. The CDR3, as DNA: TGTGCCAGCTCACCACGTGGGACACCGAACACTGAAGCTTTCTTT.

The genes are TRBV10-2 and TRBJ1-1; maybe TRBD1 (5 bases). CDR3 length equals 14 residues. Trimming stripped 5 bases from V and 1 base from J, with 11 bases between. CDR1 is WSHSY, CDR2 SAAADI, per germline. The CDR3, as DNA: TGCGCCAGCAGTCTTGCGGGGCCGAACACTGAAGCTTTCTTT. Translating it yields CASSLAGPNTEAFF.

The gene calls are TRBV2 and TRBJ1-1, with D tentatively TRBD1 (6 bases). CDR3 length: 14 amino acids. Trimming cost V 4 bases and J 4 bases, with 13 bases left between them. Per the germline V gene, CDR1 is SNHLY and CDR2 is FYNNEI. The CDR3 DNA sequence: TGTGCCAGCAGTGGACGAACAGGGAGCACTGAAGCTTTCTTT. Its translation: CASSGRTGSTEAFF.

The chain is built from TRBV5-8 and TRBJ1-4, with TRBD1 matching 9 bases. This CDR3 has 16 amino acids. The V gene end was trimmed by 5 bases and the J gene end by 8 bases; junction bases not matched to a gene: 13. The germline gives CDR1 SGHTS, CDR2 YDEGEE. The CDR3 reads CASSFARGQGQEKLFF. Here the CDR3 DNA reads TGTGCCAGCAGTTTTGCACGGGGACAGGGCCAAGAAAAACTGTTTTTT.

This clone occurred once. The rearrangement joins TRBV6-1 to TRBJ2-1, with D perhaps TRBD2 (6 bases). This CDR3 is 15 amino acids long. The V and J ends lost 5 bases and 4 bases respectively, with 15 bases between them. Looked up from germline, CDR1 is MNHNS and CDR2 is SASEGT. The CDR3 nucleotides read TGTGCCAGCAGTACCTTCCGGCGGGGTTACAATGAGCAGTTCTTC. Its protein is CASSTFRRGYNEQFF.

V usage is TRBV5-4 and J usage is TRBJ2-6; possible D gene TRBD1, 8 bases. The CDR3 length is 17 residues. The germline CDR1 and CDR2 sequences are SGHNT and YYREEE (reference sequence). V lost 7 bases to trimming and J lost 0 bases, with 17 bases between them. Written as DNA, the CDR3 is TGTGCCAGCTTCGGGGGGACAGGATACTCTGGGGCCAACGTCCTGACTTTC. This sequence encodes CASFGGTGYSGANVLTF.

This clone has a handful of counts. This rearrangement joins TRBV5-4 to TRBJ1-6; perhaps TRBD1 as D (6 bases). The CDR3 totals 13 residues. Germline V gene sequence: CDR1 SGHNT, CDR2 YYREEE (reference sequence). V lost 5 bases to trimming and J lost 6 bases, with 9 bases between them. CDR3 nucleotide sequence: TGTGCCAGCAGGGGACAACCTAATTCACCCCTCCACTTT. Protein: CASRGQPNSPLHF. Complete variable domain (other parts from reference TRBV5-4 and TRBJ1-6): ETGVTQSPTHLIKTRGQQVTLRCSSQSGHNTVSWYQQALGQGPQFIFQYYREEENGRGNFPPRFSGLQFPNYSSELNVNALELDDSALYLCASRGQPNSPLHFGNGTRLTVT.

The sample holds a few counts of this clone. The chain has TRBV5-4 and TRBJ1-2; D not resolved. Trimming pared 4 bases from V and 4 bases from J, leaving 17 bases between. This CDR3 region has 15 residues. The germline gives CDR1 SGHNT, CDR2 YYREEE (reference sequence). Written as DNA, the CDR3 is TGTGCCAGCAGCGTGGGAGGTACGACCCTCTATGGCTACACCTTC. This gives the protein CASSVGGTTLYGYTF.

The chain uses TRBV6-4 and TRBJ1-6; 9 positions match TRBD1. CDR1 and CDR2 (germline): MRHNA, SNTAGT. CDR3 length equals 15 residues. Trimming at V came to 0 bases and at J to 9 bases, leaving 3 bases not matched to a gene. Written as DNA, the CDR3 is TGTGCCAGCAGTGACTCTGAGACAGGGGGTTCACCCCTCCACTTT. Its protein product is CASSDSETGGSPLHF.

The V and J genes are TRBV11-2 and TRBJ1-5; perhaps TRBD1 as D (6 bases). Germline V gives CDR1 SGHAT, CDR2 FQNNGV. The CDR3 is 14 residues long. Trimming pared 2 bases from V and 4 bases from J, leaving 9 bases between. In nucleotides, the CDR3 is TGTGCCAGCAGCTTATGGGGGCGGAATCAGCCCCAGCATTTT. Translated, it gives CASSLWGRNQPQHF.

The chain recombines TRBV5-4 with TRBJ2-7; 7 bases align to TRBD1. The CDR3 sequence is 14 residues long. Trimming removed 6 bases from V and 4 bases from J; junction bases left unmatched: 10. Germline CDR1 SGHNT, CDR2 YYREEE (reference sequence). Written as DNA, the CDR3 is TGTGCCAGCAAAAAACAGGGGTTGAAGTACGAGCAGTACTTC. Its translation is CASKKQGLKYEQYF.

The V and J genes are TRBV28 and TRBJ1-6; a weak D match, TRBD1 (5 bases). Germline V lookup: CDR1 MDHEN, CDR2 SYDVKM. V was trimmed by 2 bases and J by 7 bases, leaving 15 bases between them. The CDR3 consists of 16 residues. As DNA, the CDR3 is TGTGCCAGCAGTTTACTCGGCCAGAAGGGGAATTCACCCCTCCACTTT. This encodes CASSLLGQKGNSPLHF.

The chain has TRBV6-1 and TRBJ1-5; 8 bases fit TRBD1. The CDR3 length is 14 residues. After removal of 8 bases from V and 5 bases from J, the junction contained 8 bases not matched to a gene. The germline V gene encodes CDR1 MNHNS and CDR2 SASEGT. The CDR3 nucleotides are TGTGCCAGCCACCGGGACAGGACTTATCAGCCCCAGCATTTT. This encodes CASHRDRTYQPQHF.

This clone has just a few counts. The V and J genes are TRBV19 and TRBJ2-7; D may be TRBD1 (6 bases). The CDR3 has 15 residues. Germline lookup yields CDR1 LNHDA and CDR2 SQIVND (reference sequence). Trimming shortened V by 1 base and J by 5 bases, and 15 bases separated the two germline ends. This chain's CDR3 is CASSIADSFRDEQYF. The CDR3 DNA sequence: TGTGCCAGTAGTATAGCGGACAGTTTTCGGGACGAGCAGTACTTC.

V gene TRBV4-3 combines with J gene TRBJ1-6; 8 nucleotides match TRBD1. The V and J ends lost 4 bases and 6 bases, in that order; junction bases with no gene match: 8. The CDR3 runs 16 residues. Germline CDR1 and CDR2: LGHNA and YSLEER. CDR3 sequence: CASSPFGTGINSPLHF. CDR3 sequence (DNA): TGCGCCAGCAGCCCTTTTGGGACAGGAATTAATTCACCCCTCCACTTT.

The chain carries TRBV28 and TRBJ2-7, with D uncertain. CDR3 length equals 12 residues. CDR1 is MDHEN, CDR2 SYDVKM, per germline. V was trimmed by 3 bases and J by 3 bases, leaving 6 bases between them. CDR3 nucleotide sequence: TGTGCCAGCAGTTTCCAAAACTACGAGCAGTACTTC. It encodes CASSFQNYEQYF.

V is TRBV5-1 and J is TRBJ1-1; the D gene is possibly TRBD1 (5 bases). Germline V CDR1 and CDR2: SGHRS, YFSETQ. This CDR3 is built from 14 residues. Trimming cost V 0 bases and J 6 bases, with 12 bases left between them. The CDR3 loop reads CASSLGDRYPEAFF. The DNA for the CDR3 is TGCGCCAGCAGCTTGGGAGACAGATATCCTGAAGCTTTCTTT.

This clone was seen a handful of times. This sequence joins TRBV7-6 and TRBJ2-5; D is uncertain. The V end was cut by 2 bases, the J end by 2 bases, with 9 bases between. The CDR3 spans 14 residues. Germline V gene data show CDR1 as SGHVS and CDR2 as FNYEAQ. This CDR3 is CASSLIITQETQYF. In DNA form, the CDR3 reads TGTGCCAGCAGCTTAATTATTACACAAGAGACCCAGTACTTC.

In its sample, this clone was seen a few times. The chain joins TRBV5-1 to TRBJ2-3; TRBD2 agrees at 16 bases. This CDR3 has 17 residues. Germline CDR1 and CDR2: SGHRS and YFSETQ. V shed 5 bases, J shed 5 bases, and the junction held 8 bases outside the gene matches. CDR3 coding DNA: TGCGCCAGCAGTACCGGGACTAGCGGGGGGGCGGTAGATACGCAGTATTTT. This codes for CASSTGTSGGAVDTQYF.

The chain couples TRBV6-6 to TRBJ1-4; D uncertain. CDR1 and CDR2 from the germline V gene are MNHNY and SVGAGI (reference sequence). Trimming removed 4 bases at V and 8 bases at J, with 14 bases between. This CDR3 region has 14 residues. CDR3 amino acids: CASSFPGRGEKLFF. In nucleotides, the CDR3 is TGTGCCAGCAGTTTCCCGGGTCGAGGGGAAAAACTGTTTTTT.

V usage is TRBV7-3 and J usage is TRBJ2-4; D is perhaps TRBD2 (7 bases). Germline CDR1 SGHTA, CDR2 FQGTGA. This CDR3 region has 15 residues. Trimming cost V 1 base and J 6 bases, with 13 bases left between them. CDR3: CASSLMGGGGNIQYF. CDR3 in DNA: TGTGCCAGCAGCTTAATGGGAGGGGGAGGAAACATTCAGTACTTC.

This clone occurred a few times. The genes are TRBV6-1 and TRBJ2-3; a possible D gene is TRBD2 (5 bases). Germline V gene sequence: CDR1 MNHNS, CDR2 SASEGT. This CDR3 has 14 amino acids. With 6 bases removed from V and 3 bases from J, the gap between germline ends came to 13 bases. The DNA for the CDR3 is TGTGCCAGCAGGGACCCCTGGGAGACAGATACGCAGTATTTT. Protein product: CASRDPWETDTQYF.

This clone has more than one count but fewer than ten. The V call is TRBV5-1, the J call TRBJ2-1; 10 positions match TRBD2. This CDR3 is built from 17 residues. Germline loops: CDR1 SGHRS, CDR2 YFSETQ. V dropped 5 bases and J dropped 5; count of bases not matched to a gene: 13. Here the CDR3 DNA reads TGCGCCAGCAGACCGGCGGGGTTAGCGGGGGGAAACAATGAGCAGTTCTTC. This sequence encodes CASRPAGLAGGNNEQFF. Variable domain in full (rest from reference TRBV5-1 and TRBJ2-1): KAGVTQTPRYLIKTRGQQVTLSCSPISGHRSVSWYQQTPGQGLQFLFEYFSETQRNKGNFPGRFSGRQFSNSRSEMNVSTLELGDSALYLCASRPAGLAGGNNEQFFGPGTRLTVL.

Concerning this clone itself: Germline is not matched at one junction end, which may reflect a read error. At the DNA level, this CDR3 is encoded by other sequences in the same sample as well. The chain couples TRBV4-1 to TRBJ2-1; D may be TRBD1 (7 bases). Per germline, CDR1 MGHRA and CDR2 YSYEKL. The CDR3 is 17 amino acids. The CDR3 spells CASSQDLEGATYNEQFF. CDR3 nucleotides: TGCGCTAGCAGCCAAGATCTGGAGGGGGCGACCTACAATGAGCAGTTCTTC.

The rearrangement links TRBV5-1 to TRBJ2-5, with D unresolved. Germline CDR1 and CDR2: SGHRS and YFSETQ. This CDR3 spans 15 amino acids. The ends were cut back, 1 base at V and 2 bases at J, with 12 bases in the middle. This chain's CDR3 is CASSLSGLLQETQYF. As DNA, the CDR3 is TGCGCCAGCAGCTTGTCAGGCCTCCTACAAGAGACCCAGTACTTC.

The genes are TRBV7-9 and TRBJ2-3, with TRBD2 identical over 10 bases. This CDR3 is built from 15 residues. Germline V gene lookup returns CDR1 SEHNR and CDR2 FQNEAQ (reference sequence). Losses at the gene ends were 2 bases for V and 5 bases for J; bases not matched to a gene: 4. Written as DNA, the CDR3 is TGTGCCAGCAGCTTACTAGCGGGGGTTGGAGATACGCAGTATTTT. Residues: CASSLLAGVGDTQYF.